This entry lists 13 T cell receptor beta chains sequenced from one sample in a study of blood T cell repertoires in COVID-19. Clones were sequenced by immunoSEQ multiplex PCR, and TCRdb holds only the in-frame ones, with some missing. The sample shows about 75,000 clones, approximately 90% of them seen only once. Sequencing was done on a sample of peripheral blood. The source is a woman aged 45-59 years with acute or convalescent COVID-19.

The chain joins TRBV7-2 to TRBJ1-5; D is undetermined. The CDR3 consists of 14 residues. Germline CDR1 reads SGHTA; CDR2 reads FQGNSA. V lost 5 bases and J lost 6, with 14 bases in between. CDR3 coding DNA: TGTGCCAGCAGCACTAGGGAGGGCAGTCAGCCCCAGCATTTT. It codes for CASSTREGSQPQHF. Supplemented by reference TRBV7-2 and TRBJ1-5, the full variable domain reads GAGVSQSPSNKVTEKGKDVELRCDPISGHTALYWYRQSLGQGLEFLIYFQGNSAPDKSGLPSDRFSAERTGGSVSTLTIQRTQQEDSAVYLCASSTREGSQPQHFGDGTRLSIL.

V and J are TRBV7-8 and TRBJ1-5; 7 nucleotides agree with TRBD1. Trimming at V came to 3 bases and at J to 0 bases, leaving 8 bases not matched to a gene. There are 17 residues in the CDR3. Germline CDR1 and CDR2: SGHVS and FQNEAQ. The CDR3 DNA sequence: TGTGCCAGCAGCTTCGTGACAGGGCCTAATAGCAATCAGCCCCAGCATTTT. Translation: CASSFVTGPNSNQPQHF. Filled out from reference TRBV7-8 and TRBJ1-5, the complete variable domain reads GAGVSQSPRYKVAKRGQDVALRCDPISGHVSLFWYQQALGQGPEFLTYFQNEAQLDKSGLPSDRFFAERPEGSVSTLKIQRTQQEDSAVYLCASSFVTGPNSNQPQHFGDGTRLSIL.

The chain joins TRBV18 to TRBJ2-1; 10 nucleotides align to TRBD2. Germline V gene sequence: CDR1 KGHSH, CDR2 LQKENI. Trimming removed 4 bases from V and 6 bases from J; junction bases left unmatched: 6. The CDR3 is 15 amino acids. CDR3 sequence (DNA): TGTGCCAGCTCACAGGGGGGGACTAGCGTCAATGAGCAGTTCTTC. It encodes CASSQGGTSVNEQFF.

This chain links TRBV18 with TRBJ1-1; unclear D gene. CDR3 size: 14 residues. Looked up from germline, CDR1 is KGHSH and CDR2 is LQKENI. The V and J ends lost 2 bases and 1 base respectively, with 8 bases between them. The CDR3 DNA reads as TGTGCCAGCTCACCAGAGGGAACGAACACTGAAGCTTTCTTT. Its protein is CASSPEGTNTEAFF.

There are a few counts of this clone. The J gene is TRBJ2-2, the V gene TRBV19, with TRBD1 identical over 9 bases. Germline V gene sequence: CDR1 LNHDA, CDR2 SQIVND (reference sequence). The CDR3 contains 15 residues. The V and J ends lost 10 bases and 4 bases, in that order; junction bases with no gene match: 10. The CDR3 region has the DNA TGTGCCACTGGAGGACAGGGGCCGGGCACCGGGGAGCTGTTTTTT. Translating gives CATGGQGPGTGELFF.

V usage is TRBV18 and J usage is TRBJ1-5; 9 nucleotides align to TRBD1. The CDR3 is made up of 16 amino acids. Germline values: CDR1 KGHSH, CDR2 LQKENI. Trimming cost V 4 bases and J 6 bases; bases outside gene matches: 10. CDR3 sequence: CASSRPGTGRGQPQHF. The CDR3 nucleotides read TGTGCCAGCTCACGCCCCGGGACAGGGAGGGGTCAGCCCCAGCATTTT.

CDR3 DNA sequence: TGCGCCAGCAGCTTGTTACAGGGTTTTTCTGGCTACACCTTC. Protein: CASSLLQGFSGYTF. V and J are TRBV5-1 and TRBJ1-2; D is possibly TRBD1 (6 bases). In germline, CDR1 is SGHRS, CDR2 YFSETQ. The CDR3 is 14 amino acids. V was clipped by 1 base and J by 7 bases, with 14 bases between them.

The rearrangement links TRBV3-1 (or the pseudogene TRBV3-2) to TRBJ1-4; TRBD1 matches at 8 bases. With V trimmed by 5 bases and J by 1 base, 9 bases remained unmatched. This CDR3 spans 17 amino acids. Germline CDR1 is LGHDT and CDR2 is YNNKEL (reference sequence). The CDR3 region is CASSNYRGIRTNEKLFF. CDR3 in DNA: TGTGCCAGCAGCAACTACAGGGGGATAAGAACTAATGAAAAACTGTTTTTT.

The CDR3 sequence is CAIRGGDRSNTEAFF. The CDR3 DNA is TGTGCCATCAGGGGGGGGGACAGGTCGAACACTGAAGCTTTCTTT. The V and J genes are TRBV10-3 and TRBJ1-1; 8 nucleotides agree with TRBD1. V lost 6 bases and J lost 1; bases outside the gene matches: 7. The CDR3 spans 15 residues. The germline V gene encodes CDR1 ENHRY and CDR2 SYGVKD.

This clone has a handful of counts. The chain is built from TRBV7-2 and TRBJ1-5, with D perhaps matching TRBD1 (6 bases). Germline CDR1 is SGHTA and CDR2 is FQGNSA. The CDR3 totals 14 residues. V was shortened by 6 bases and J by 2 bases, with 11 bases between the two germline ends. This chain's CDR3 is CASSKRQGNQPQHF. CDR3 bases: TGTGCCAGCAGTAAACGACAGGGCAATCAGCCCCAGCATTTT.

The CDR3 DNA reads as TGTGCCTTCCGGGGGGCACTGAACACTGAAGCTTTCTTT. It translates to CAFRGALNTEAFF. The rearrangement uses TRBV30 and TRBJ1-1; tentatively, D is TRBD1 (6 bases). The CDR3 runs to 13 residues. Trimming pared 7 bases from V and 0 bases from J, leaving 12 bases between. Germline assignment: CDR1 GTSNPN and CDR2 SVGIG (reference sequence).

The DNA for the CDR3 is TGTGCCAGCAGCCGCGGACAGCTGCTAGAGAGGGGCTACACCTTC. Its protein is CASSRGQLLERGYTF. The chain is built from TRBV11-1 and TRBJ1-2, with D perhaps TRBD1 (6 bases). V was cut by 5 bases and J by 8 bases, with 21 bases left in between. The CDR3 contains 15 residues. From germline, CDR1 is SGHAT and CDR2 FQDESV (reference sequence).

The chain employs TRBV2 and TRBJ2-5; TRBD2 aligns across 10 bases. Germline CDR1 SNHLY, CDR2 FYNNEI. CDR3 length: 13 amino acids. Unmatched junction bases numbered 6, after V lost 9 bases and J lost 5 bases. The CDR3 spells CARNLAGVETQYF. The CDR3 nucleotides are TGTGCCAGGAATCTAGCGGGGGTGGAGACCCAGTACTTC.